These 3 T cell receptor beta chains were all obtained from the same sample, sequenced in a study of T cell responses to AZD1222 COVID-19 vaccine. The repertoire was sequenced with immunoSEQ multiplex PCR; TCRdb's copy has only in-frame clones and lacks some. The profile covers approximately 160,000 clones, with 94% appearing a single time and under 6% taken by the ten largest. The starting material was peripheral blood, obtained 28 days after the second AZD1222 dose. Every receptor here comes from an adult who received the AZD1222 COVID-19 vaccine.

This clone occurred once. V is TRBV27 and J is TRBJ1-2; D is ambiguous. Between the trimmed V and J ends, which lost 5 bases and 2 bases, there was a span of 9 bases. The length of the CDR3 is 13 residues. The germline CDR1 and CDR2 sequences are MNHEY and SMNVEV (reference sequence). In nucleotides, the CDR3 is TGTGCCAGCAGTGTGACAATAAACTATGGCTACACCTTC. Translating it yields CASSVTINYGYTF.

This chain links TRBV18 with TRBJ2-3, with 8 bases matching TRBD2. CDR3 length: 18 amino acids. J gave up 0 bases and V 3 bases, and 11 bases lay outside the gene matches. In germline, CDR1 is KGHSH, CDR2 LQKENI. The CDR3 sequence: CASSPMGLAGLSTDTQYF. CDR3 DNA sequence: TGTGCCAGCTCACCGATGGGTTTAGCGGGACTTAGCACAGATACGCAGTATTTT.

This chain uses TRBV6-2 or TRBV6-3 with TRBJ2-5, with D maybe TRBD2 (5 bases). The CDR3 sequence is 15 residues long. Trimming took 0 bases from V and 6 from J, leaving 14 bases between them. Germline assignment: CDR1 MNHEY and CDR2 SVGEGT. The CDR3 loop reads CASSYSVGDGKTQYF. The DNA of the CDR3 is TGTGCCAGCAGTTACTCGGTGGGAGATGGCAAGACCCAGTACTTC.